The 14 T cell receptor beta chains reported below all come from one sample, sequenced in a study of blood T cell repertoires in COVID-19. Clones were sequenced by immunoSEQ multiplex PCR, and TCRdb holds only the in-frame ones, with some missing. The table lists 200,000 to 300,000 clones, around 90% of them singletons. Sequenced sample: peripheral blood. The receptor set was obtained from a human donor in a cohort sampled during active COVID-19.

The CDR3 region is CASRLPWGPRLAGSVETQYF. DNA of the CDR3: TGCGCCAGCCGATTGCCGTGGGGACCAAGACTAGCGGGGTCTGTGGAGACCCAGTACTTC. The V gene is TRBV5-1, the J gene TRBJ2-5; 11 bases align to TRBD2. Germline trimming cut 7 bases from V and 5 bases from J; bases unmatched to any gene: 25. This CDR3 comprises 20 residues. Germline lookup yields CDR1 SGHRS and CDR2 YFSETQ.

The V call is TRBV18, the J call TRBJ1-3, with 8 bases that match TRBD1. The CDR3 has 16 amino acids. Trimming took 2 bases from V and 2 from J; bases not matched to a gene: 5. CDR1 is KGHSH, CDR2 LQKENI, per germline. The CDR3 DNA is TGTGCCAGCTCACCAACCCGACAGGGGCCTGGAAACACCATATATTTT. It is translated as CASSPTRQGPGNTIYF. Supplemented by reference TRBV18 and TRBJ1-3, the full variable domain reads NAGVMQNPRHLVRRRGQEARLRCSPMKGHSHVYWYRQLPEEGLKFMVYLQKENIIDESGMPKERFSAEFPKEGPSILRIQQVVRGDSAAYFCASSPTRQGPGNTIYFGEGSWLTVV.

The CDR3 DNA is TGTGCCAGCAGTTTCTGGGACAGAATGGATCAAAAACTGTTTTTT. Residues: CASSFWDRMDQKLFF. The chain couples TRBV27 to TRBJ1-4; TRBD1 aligns across 7 bases. The CDR3 totals 15 residues. Per the germline V gene, CDR1 is MNHEY and CDR2 is SMNVEV (reference sequence). Trimming removed 3 bases from V and 9 bases from J; junction bases left unmatched: 10.

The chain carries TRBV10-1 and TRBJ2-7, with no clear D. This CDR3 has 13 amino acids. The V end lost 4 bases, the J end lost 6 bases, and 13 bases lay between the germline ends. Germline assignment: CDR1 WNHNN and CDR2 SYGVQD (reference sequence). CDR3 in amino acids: CASSGPYLREQYF. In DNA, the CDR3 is TGCGCCAGCAGTGGCCCCTACCTGCGCGAGCAGTACTTC.

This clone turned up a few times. CDR3 nucleotides: TGTGCCAGCAGCTTCGCGGGGACTAGCGTTTCCTACGAGCAGTACTTC. Encoded protein: CASSFAGTSVSYEQYF. The V gene is TRBV5-8, the J gene TRBJ2-7, with 10 bases lining up with TRBD2. Germline-derived CDR1 and CDR2 are SGHTS and YDEGEE. V lost 2 bases to trimming and J lost 1 base; unmatched junction nucleotides: 6. The length of the CDR3 is 16 residues. Full variable domain (outside the CDR3, taken from reference TRBV5-8 and TRBJ2-7): EAGVTQSPTHLIKTRGQQATLRCSPISGHTSVYWYQQALGLGLQFLLWYDEGEERNRGNFPPRFSGRQFPNYSSELNVNALELEDSALYLCASSFAGTSVSYEQYFGPGTRLTVT.

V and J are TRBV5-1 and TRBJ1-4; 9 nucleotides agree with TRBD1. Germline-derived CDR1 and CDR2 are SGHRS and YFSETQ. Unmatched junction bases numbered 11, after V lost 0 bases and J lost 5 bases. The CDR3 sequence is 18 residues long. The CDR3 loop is CASSLGSGQGGINEKLFF. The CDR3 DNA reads TGCGCCAGCAGCTTGGGATCGGGACAGGGAGGAATCAATGAAAAACTGTTTTTT.

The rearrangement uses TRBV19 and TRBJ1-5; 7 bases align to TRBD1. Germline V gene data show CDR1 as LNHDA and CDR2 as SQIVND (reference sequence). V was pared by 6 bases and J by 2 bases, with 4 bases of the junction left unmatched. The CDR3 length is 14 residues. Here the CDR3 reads CASSLTGGNQPQHF. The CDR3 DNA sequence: TGTGCCAGTAGCCTAACAGGGGGCAATCAGCCCCAGCATTTT.

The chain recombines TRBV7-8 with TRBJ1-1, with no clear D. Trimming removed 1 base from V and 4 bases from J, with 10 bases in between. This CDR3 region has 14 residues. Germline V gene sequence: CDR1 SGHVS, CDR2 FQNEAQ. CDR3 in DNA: TGTGCCAGCAGCTTAGACCGGGGAAGCACTGAAGCTTTCTTT. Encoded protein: CASSLDRGSTEAFF. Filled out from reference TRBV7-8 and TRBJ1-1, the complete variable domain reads GAGVSQSPRYKVAKRGQDVALRCDPISGHVSLFWYQQALGQGPEFLTYFQNEAQLDKSGLPSDRFFAERPEGSVSTLKIQRTQQEDSAVYLCASSLDRGSTEAFFGQGTRLTVV.

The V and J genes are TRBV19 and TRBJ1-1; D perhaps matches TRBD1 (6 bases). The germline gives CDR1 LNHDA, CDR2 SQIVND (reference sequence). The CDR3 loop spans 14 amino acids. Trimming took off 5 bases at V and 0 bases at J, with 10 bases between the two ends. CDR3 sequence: CASSEGVMNTEAFF. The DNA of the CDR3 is TGTGCCAGTAGTGAGGGGGTCATGAACACTGAAGCTTTCTTT.

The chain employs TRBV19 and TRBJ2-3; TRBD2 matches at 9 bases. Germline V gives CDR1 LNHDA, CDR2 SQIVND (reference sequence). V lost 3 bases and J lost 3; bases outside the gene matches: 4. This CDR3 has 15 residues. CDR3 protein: CASSMGGRGTDTQYF. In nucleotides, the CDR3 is TGTGCCAGTAGTATGGGCGGGAGGGGTACAGATACGCAGTATTTT.

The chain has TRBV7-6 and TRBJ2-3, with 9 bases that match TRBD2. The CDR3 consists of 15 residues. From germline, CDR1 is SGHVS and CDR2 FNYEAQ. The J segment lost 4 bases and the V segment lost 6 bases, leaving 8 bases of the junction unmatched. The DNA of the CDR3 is TGTGCCAGCAGTAGTAGCGGGAGCGGAGCAGATACGCAGTATTTT. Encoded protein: CASSSSGSGADTQYF.

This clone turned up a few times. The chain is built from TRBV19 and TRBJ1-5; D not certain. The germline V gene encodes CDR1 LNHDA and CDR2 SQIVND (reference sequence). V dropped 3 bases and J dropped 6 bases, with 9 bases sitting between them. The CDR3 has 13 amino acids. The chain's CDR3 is CASSISGSQPQHF. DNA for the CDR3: TGTGCCAGTAGTATTTCGGGGAGTCAGCCCCAGCATTTT. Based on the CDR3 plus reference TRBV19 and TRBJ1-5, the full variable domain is DGGITQSPKYLFRKEGQNVTLSCEQNLNHDAMYWYRQDPGQGLRLIYYSQIVNDFQKGDIAEGYSVSREKKESFPLTVTSAQKNPTAFYLCASSISGSQPQHFGDGTRLSIL.

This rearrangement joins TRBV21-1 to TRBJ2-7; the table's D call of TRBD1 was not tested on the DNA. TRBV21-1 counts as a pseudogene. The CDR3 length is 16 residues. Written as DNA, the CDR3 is TGTGCCAGTTACCTCACGGAACAGGGGAACGTCTACGAGCAGTACTTC. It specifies CASYLTEQGNVYEQYF.

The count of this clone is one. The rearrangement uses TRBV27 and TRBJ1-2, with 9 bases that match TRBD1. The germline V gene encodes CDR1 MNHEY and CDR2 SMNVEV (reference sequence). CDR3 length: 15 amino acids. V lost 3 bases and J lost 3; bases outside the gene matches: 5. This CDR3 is CASSFADRGDYGYTF. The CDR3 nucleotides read TGTGCCAGCAGTTTCGCGGACAGGGGAGACTATGGCTACACCTTC.